This T cell receptor beta chain is drawn from a study of shared clonotypes between healthy human individuals. Germline-derived CDR1 and CDR2 are WSHSY and SAAADI. V was clipped by 8 bases and J by 4 bases; unmatched bases: 2. CDR3 length equals 12 residues. The protocol was immunoSEQ multiplex PCR, while the TCRdb copy is restricted to in-frame clones and leaves out a portion. The data hold approximately 530,000 clones, with more than 95% observed a single time. The chain is built from TRBV10-2 and TRBJ1-2; 9 positions agree with TRBD1. The sample consisted of naive CD4+ T cells sorted from blood. Subset: CD45RA+ positively selected. This clonotype originated in a woman aged 25 to 45 in good health. Here the CDR3 DNA reads TGCGCCAGCGGGACAGGGATCTATGGCTACACCTTC. It specifies CASGTGIYGYTF.